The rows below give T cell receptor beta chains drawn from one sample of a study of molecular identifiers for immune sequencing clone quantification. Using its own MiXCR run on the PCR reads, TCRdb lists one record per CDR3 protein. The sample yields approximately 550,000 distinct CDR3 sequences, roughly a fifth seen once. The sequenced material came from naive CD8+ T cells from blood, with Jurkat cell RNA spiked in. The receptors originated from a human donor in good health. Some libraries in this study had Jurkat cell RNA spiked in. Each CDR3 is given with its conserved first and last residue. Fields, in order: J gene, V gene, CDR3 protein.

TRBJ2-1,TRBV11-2,CASSLEGRSSYNEQFF
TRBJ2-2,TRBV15,CATSRDRSSPGELFF
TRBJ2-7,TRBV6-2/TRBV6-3,CASSFNRLYEQYF
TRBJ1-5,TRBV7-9,CASSAGRGNQPQHF
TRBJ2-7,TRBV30,CAWTDVLSYEQYF
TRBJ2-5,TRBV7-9,CASSLVSYPTQYF
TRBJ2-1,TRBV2,CASSEPNSYNEQFF
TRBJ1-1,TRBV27,CASSLSRGNTEAFF
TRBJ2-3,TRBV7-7,CASGPGVSTDTQYF
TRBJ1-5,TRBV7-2,CASRYQGQPQHF
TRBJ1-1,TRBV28,CATEQGARAFF
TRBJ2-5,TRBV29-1,CSVIGLGETQYF
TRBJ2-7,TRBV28,CASSLYMYEQYF
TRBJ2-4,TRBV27,CASSPGTVESIQYF
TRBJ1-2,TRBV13,CASSSDTQYYGYTF
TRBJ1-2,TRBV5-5,CASSLSSLYGYTF
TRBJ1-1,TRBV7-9,CASSLPGGTGTMNTEAFF
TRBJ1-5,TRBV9,CASSAGSEDQPQHF
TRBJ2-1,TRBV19,CASGMGGGYNEQFF
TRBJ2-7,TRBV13,CASSFTEGMAEQYF
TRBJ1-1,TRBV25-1,CASSAGQAGAEAFF
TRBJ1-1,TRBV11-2,CTSSLDVPRTGGTNTEAFF
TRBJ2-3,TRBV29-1,CSVEDGLRNTDTQYF
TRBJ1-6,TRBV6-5,CASSDGTRIAPLHF
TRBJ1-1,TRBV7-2,CASSLAPDTEAFF
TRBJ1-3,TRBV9,CASSDRDFSGNTIYF
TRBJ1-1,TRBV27,CASGRGNTEAFF
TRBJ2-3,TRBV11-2,CASSFTSEGADTQYF
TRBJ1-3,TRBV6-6,CASIPHSGNTIYF
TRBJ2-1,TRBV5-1,CASSLHTSSYNEQLF
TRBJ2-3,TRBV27,CASRQGLSTDTQYF